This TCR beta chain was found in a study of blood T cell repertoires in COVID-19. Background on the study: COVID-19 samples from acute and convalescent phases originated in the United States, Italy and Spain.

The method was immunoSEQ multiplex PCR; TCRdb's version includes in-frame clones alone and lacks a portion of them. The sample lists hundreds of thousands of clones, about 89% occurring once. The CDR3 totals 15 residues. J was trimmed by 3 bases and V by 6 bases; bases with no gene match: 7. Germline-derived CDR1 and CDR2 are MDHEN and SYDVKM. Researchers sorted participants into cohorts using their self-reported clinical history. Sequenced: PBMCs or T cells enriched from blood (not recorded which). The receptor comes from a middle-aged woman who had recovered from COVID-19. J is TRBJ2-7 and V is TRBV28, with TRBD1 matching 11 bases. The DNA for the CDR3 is TGTGCCAGCAGCTCCGGGACAGGGGGGCTCTACGAGCAGTACTTC. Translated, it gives CASSSGTGGLYEQYF.